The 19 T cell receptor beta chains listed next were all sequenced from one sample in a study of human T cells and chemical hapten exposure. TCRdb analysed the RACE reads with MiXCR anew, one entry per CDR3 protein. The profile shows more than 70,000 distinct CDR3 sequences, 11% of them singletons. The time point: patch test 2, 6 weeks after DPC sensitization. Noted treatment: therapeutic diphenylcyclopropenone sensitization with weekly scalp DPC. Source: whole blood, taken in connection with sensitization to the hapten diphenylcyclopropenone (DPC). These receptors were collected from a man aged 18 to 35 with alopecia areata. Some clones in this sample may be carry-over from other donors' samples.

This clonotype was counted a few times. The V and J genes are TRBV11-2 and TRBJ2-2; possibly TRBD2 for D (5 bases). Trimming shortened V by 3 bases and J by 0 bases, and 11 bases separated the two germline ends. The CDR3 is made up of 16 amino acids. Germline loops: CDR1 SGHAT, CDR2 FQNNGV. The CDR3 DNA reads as TGTGCCAGCAGCTTTCGTGCGGGCGCGAACACCGGGGAGCTGTTTTTT. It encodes CASSFRAGANTGELFF.

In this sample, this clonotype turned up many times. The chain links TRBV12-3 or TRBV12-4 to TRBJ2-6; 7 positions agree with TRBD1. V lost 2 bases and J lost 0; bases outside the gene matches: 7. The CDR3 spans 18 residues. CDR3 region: CASSLRDSAFSGANVLTF. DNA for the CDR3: TGTGCCAGCAGTTTAAGGGACAGTGCATTCTCTGGGGCCAACGTCCTGACTTTC.

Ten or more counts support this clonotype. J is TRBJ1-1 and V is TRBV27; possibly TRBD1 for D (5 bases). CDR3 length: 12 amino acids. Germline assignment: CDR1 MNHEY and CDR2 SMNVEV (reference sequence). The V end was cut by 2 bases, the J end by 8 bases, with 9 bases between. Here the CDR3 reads CASSLSGGEAFF. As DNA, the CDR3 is TGTGCCAGCAGTTTAAGCGGGGGGGAAGCTTTCTTT.

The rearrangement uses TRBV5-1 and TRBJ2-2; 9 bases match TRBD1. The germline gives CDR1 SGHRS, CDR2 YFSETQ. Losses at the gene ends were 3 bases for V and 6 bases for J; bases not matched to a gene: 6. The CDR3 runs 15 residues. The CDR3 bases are TGCGCCAGCAGCTCCGGGACAGGGTTTCCCGGGGAGCTGTTTTTT. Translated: CASSSGTGFPGELFF. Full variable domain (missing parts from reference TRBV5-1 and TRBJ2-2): KAGVTQTPRYLIKTRGQQVTLSCSPISGHRSVSWYQQTPGQGLQFLFEYFSETQRNKGNFPGRFSGRQFSNSRSEMNVSTLELGDSALYLCASSSGTGFPGELFFGEGSRLTVL.

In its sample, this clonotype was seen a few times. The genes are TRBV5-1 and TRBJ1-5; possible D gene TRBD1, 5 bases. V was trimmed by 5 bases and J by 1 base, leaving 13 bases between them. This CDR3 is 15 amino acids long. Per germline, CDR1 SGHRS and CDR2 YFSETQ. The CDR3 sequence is CASRPGTASNQPQHF. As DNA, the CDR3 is TGCGCCAGCAGACCTGGGACGGCAAGCAATCAGCCCCAGCATTTT.

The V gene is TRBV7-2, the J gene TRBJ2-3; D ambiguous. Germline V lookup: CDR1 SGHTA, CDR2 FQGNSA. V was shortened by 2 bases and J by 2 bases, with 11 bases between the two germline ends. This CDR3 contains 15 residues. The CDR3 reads CASSLTSYNTDTQYF. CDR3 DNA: TGTGCCAGCAGCTTAACCAGCTACAACACAGATACGCAGTATTTT.

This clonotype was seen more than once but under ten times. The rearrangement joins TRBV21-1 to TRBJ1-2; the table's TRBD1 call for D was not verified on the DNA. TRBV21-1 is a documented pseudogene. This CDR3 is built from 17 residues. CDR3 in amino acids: CASSKGTGIYRDYGYTF. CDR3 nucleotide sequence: TGTGCCAGCAGCAAAGGGACAGGTATCTATCGAGACTATGGCTACACCTTC.

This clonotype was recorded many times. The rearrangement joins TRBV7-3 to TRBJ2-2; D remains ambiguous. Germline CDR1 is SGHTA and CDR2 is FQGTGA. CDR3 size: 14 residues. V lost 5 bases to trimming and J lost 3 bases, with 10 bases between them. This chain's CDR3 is CASSVGLYTGELFF. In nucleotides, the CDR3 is TGTGCCAGCAGCGTTGGGCTTTACACCGGGGAGCTGTTTTTT.

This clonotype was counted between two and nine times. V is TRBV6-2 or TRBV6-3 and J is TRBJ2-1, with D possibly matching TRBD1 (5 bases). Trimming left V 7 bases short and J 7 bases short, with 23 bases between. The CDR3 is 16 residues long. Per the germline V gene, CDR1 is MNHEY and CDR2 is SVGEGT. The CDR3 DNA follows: TGTGCCAGCATAGACTCCCGCAGGGCGGTTTGGAATGAGCAGTTCTTC. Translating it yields CASIDSRRAVWNEQFF.

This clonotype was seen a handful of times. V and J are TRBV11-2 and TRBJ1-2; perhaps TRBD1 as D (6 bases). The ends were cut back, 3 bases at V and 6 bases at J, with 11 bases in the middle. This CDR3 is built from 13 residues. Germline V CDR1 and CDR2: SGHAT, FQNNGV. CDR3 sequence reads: CASSLNRENGYTF. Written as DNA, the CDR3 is TGTGCCAGCAGCTTGAACAGGGAGAATGGCTACACCTTC.

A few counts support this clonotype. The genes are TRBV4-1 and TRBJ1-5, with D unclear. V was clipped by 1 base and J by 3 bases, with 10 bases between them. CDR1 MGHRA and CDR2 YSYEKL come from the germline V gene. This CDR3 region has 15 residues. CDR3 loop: CASSQVSEYNQPQHF. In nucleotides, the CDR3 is TGCGCCAGCAGCCAAGTATCGGAGTACAATCAGCCCCAGCATTTT.

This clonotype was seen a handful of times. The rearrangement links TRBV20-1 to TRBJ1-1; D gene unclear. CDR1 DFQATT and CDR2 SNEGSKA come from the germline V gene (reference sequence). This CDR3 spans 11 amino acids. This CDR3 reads CTSGEGTEAFF. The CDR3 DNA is TGCACGTCCGGGGAAGGCACTGAAGCTTTCTTT.

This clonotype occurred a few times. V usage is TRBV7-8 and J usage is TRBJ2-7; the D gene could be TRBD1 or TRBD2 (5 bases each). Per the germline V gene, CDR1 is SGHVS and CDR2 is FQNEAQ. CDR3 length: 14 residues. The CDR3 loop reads CASSPRLGGYGQYV. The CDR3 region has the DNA TGTGCCAGCAGCCCGCGTCTTGGGGGTTACGGGCAGTACGTC.

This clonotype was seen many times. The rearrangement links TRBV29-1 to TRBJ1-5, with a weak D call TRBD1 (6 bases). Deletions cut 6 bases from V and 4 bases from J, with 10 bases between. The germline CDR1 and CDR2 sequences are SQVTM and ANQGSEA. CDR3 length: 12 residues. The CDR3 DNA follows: TGCAGCGTGGGGGCAAAGAATCAGCCCCAGCATTTT. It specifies CSVGAKNQPQHF. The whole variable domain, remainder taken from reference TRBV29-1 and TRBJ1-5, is SAVISQKPSRDICQRGTSLTIQCQVDSQVTMMFWYRQQPGQSLTLIATANQGSEATYESGFVIDKFPISRPNLTFSTLTVSNMSPEDSSIYLCSVGAKNQPQHFGDGTRLSIL.

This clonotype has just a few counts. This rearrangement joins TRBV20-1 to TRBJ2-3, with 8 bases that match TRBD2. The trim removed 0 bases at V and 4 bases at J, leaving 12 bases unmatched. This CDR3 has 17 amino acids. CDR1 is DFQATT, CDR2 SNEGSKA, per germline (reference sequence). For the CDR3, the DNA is TGCAGTGCTAGAGATTGGCCCCGTCGGGGGGGCGCAGATACGCAGTATTTT. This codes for CSARDWPRRGGADTQYF.

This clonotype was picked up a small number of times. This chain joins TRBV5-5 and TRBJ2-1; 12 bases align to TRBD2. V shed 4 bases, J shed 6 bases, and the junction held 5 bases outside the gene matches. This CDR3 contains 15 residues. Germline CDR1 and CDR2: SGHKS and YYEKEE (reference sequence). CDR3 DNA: TGTGCCAGCAGCCCTACTAGCGGGGGGCGCAATGAGCAGTTCTTC. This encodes CASSPTSGGRNEQFF.

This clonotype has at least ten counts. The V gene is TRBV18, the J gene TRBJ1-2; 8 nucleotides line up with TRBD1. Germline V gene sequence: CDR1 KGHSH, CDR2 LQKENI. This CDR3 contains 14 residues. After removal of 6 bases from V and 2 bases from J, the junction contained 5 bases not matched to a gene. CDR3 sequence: CASSPGQGNYGYTF. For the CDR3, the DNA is TGTGCCAGCTCGCCAGGACAGGGAAACTATGGCTACACCTTC.

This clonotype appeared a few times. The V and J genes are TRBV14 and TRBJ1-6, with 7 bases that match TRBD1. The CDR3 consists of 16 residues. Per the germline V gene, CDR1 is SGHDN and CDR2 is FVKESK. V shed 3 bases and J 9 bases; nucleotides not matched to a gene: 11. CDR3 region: CASSHYPGQLFSPLHF. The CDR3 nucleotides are TGTGCCAGCAGCCATTACCCGGGACAGCTTTTTTCACCCCTCCACTTT.

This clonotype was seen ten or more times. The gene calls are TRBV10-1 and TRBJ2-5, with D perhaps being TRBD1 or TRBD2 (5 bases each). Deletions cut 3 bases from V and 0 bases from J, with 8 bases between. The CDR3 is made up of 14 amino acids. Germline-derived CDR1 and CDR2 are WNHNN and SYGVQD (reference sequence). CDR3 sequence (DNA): TGCGCCAGCAGTGACACGGGACACCAAGAGACCCAGTACTTC. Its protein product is CASSDTGHQETQYF.